This note documents a single TCR beta chain sequence. The participants were between about 18 and 90 years old and came from some 23 US areas. J was trimmed by 8 bases and V by 4 bases; bases with no gene match: 10. CDR3 length equals 14 residues. Germline values: CDR1 LGHDT, CDR2 YNNKEL (reference sequence). This entry is derived from a study of blood T cell repertoires in COVID-19. Study as a whole: The analysed material was cDNA or gDNA that came from T cells, B-cell-depleted T cells, or PBMCs.

Here immunoSEQ multiplex PCR was the method, and the copy in TCRdb shows in-frame clones only, minus some. This table has around 200,000 clones, 86% appearing once. V gene TRBV3-1 (or the pseudogene TRBV3-2) combines with J gene TRBJ1-2, with TRBD1 matching 7 bases. Sequenced material: PBMCs or T cells enriched from blood (not recorded which). This TCR was recovered from a woman between 40 and 55 years old with acute COVID-19. The CDR3 DNA sequence: TGTGCCAGCAGCCGACAGGAGGGGGCACAGGGCTACACCTTC. It encodes CASSRQEGAQGYTF.